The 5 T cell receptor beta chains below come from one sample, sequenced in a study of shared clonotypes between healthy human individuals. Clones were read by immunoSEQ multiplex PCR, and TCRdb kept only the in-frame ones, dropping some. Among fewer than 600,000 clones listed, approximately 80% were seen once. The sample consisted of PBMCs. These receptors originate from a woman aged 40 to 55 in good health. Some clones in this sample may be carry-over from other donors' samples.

The CDR3 is CAWSGSNEQFF. The CDR3 DNA follows: TGTGCCTGGTCGGGGTCCAATGAGCAGTTCTTC. The chain uses TRBV30 and TRBJ2-1, with a weak D call TRBD2 (5 bases). The V end was cut by 5 bases, the J end by 6 bases, with 8 bases between. The CDR3 sequence is 11 residues long. Germline V gene data show CDR1 as GTSNPN and CDR2 as SVGIG (reference sequence).

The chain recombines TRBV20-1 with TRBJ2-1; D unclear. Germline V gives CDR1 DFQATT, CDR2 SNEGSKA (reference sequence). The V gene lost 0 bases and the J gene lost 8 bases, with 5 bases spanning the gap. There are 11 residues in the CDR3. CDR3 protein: CSARDQYEQFF. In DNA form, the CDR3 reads TGCAGTGCTAGAGATCAATATGAGCAGTTCTTC.

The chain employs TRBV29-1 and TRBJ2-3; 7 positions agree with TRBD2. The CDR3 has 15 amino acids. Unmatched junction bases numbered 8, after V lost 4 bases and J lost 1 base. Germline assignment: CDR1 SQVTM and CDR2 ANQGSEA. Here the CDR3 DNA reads TGCAGCGTTGCGGGAGGCACGTGGGGCACAGATACGCAGTATTTT. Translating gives CSVAGGTWGTDTQYF.

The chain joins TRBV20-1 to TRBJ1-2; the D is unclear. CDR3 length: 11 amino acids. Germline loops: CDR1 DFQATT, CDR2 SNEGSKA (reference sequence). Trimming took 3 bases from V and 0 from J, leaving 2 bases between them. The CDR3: CSASSNYGYTF. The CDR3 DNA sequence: TGCAGTGCTAGTTCTAACTATGGCTACACCTTC.

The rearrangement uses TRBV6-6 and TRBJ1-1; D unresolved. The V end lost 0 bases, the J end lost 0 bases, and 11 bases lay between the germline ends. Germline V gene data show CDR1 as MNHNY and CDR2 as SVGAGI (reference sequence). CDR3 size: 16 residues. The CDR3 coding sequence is TGTGCCAGCAGTTACTCGATCGGGGAAATGAACACTGAAGCTTTCTTT. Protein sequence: CASSYSIGEMNTEAFF.